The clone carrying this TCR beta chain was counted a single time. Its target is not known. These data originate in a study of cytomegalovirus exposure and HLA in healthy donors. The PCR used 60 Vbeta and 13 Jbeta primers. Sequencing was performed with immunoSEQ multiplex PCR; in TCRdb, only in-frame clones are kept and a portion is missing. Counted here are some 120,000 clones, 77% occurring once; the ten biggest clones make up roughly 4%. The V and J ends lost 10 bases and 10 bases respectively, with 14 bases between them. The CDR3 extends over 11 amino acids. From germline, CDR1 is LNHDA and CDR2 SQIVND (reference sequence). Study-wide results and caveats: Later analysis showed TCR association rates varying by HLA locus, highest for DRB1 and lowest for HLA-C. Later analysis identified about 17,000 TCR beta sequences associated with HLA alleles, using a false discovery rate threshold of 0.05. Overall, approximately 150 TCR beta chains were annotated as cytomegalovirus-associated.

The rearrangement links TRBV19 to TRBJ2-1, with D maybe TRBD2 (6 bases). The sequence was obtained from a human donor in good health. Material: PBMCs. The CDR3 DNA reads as TGTGCCACCTCCGGCCGGGGGGAGCAGTTCTTC. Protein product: CATSGRGEQFF.